Shown below are 19 T cell receptor beta chains from a single sample sequenced in a study of shared clonotypes between healthy human individuals. TCRdb's copy holds only in-frame clones and misses some; the assay was immunoSEQ multiplex PCR. The table shows roughly 660,000 clones, with less than 95% occurring only once. The specimen sequenced was memory CD8+ T cells from PBMCs. Noted subset: CD45RO+ cells pooled with CCR7-negative TemRA cells. These TCRs come from a man aged 18-30 years in good health. Some clones in this sample may be carry-over from other donors' samples.

For this clone: Other nucleotide sequences from this sample produce the same CDR3. J is TRBJ2-7 and V is TRBV6-5, with D perhaps given as TRBD1 or TRBD2 (5 bases each). Trimming stripped 0 bases from V and 3 bases from J, with 6 bases between. Looked up from germline, CDR1 is MNHEY and CDR2 is SVGAGI. There are 13 residues in the CDR3. The CDR3 nucleotides are TGTGCCAGCAGTTACTCGAGGGGCTACGAGCAGTACTTC. Amino acid sequence: CASSYSRGYEQYF.

The V call is TRBV11-3, the J call TRBJ1-1; a possible D gene is TRBD1 (5 bases). Germline loops: CDR1 SGHNT, CDR2 YENEEA. The CDR3 spans 14 residues. Trimming stripped 0 bases from V and 5 bases from J, with 10 bases between. The CDR3 protein is CASSLERGRTEAFF. Written as DNA, the CDR3 is TGTGCCAGCAGCTTAGAAAGGGGAAGGACTGAAGCTTTCTTT.

About this clone: Since a much larger clone is just one base distant, this may be a read error. V usage is TRBV9 and J usage is TRBJ2-2, with 8 bases matching TRBD1. The CDR3 contains 15 residues. CDR1 SGDLS and CDR2 YYNGEE come from the germline V gene. CDR3 nucleotides: TGTGTCAGCAGCGTCTCAGGGGGCCGGGCAGGGGAGCTGTTTTTT. This translates into CVSSVSGGRAGELFF.

This chain uses TRBV9 with TRBJ2-6; unclear D gene. Germline-derived CDR1 and CDR2 are SGDLS and YYNGEE. The V end lost 4 bases, the J end lost 0 bases, and 17 bases lay between the germline ends. The CDR3 extends over 18 amino acids. The CDR3 nucleotides read TGTGCCAGCAGCTTCCCCCACGAGGTTTACTCTGGGGCCAACGTCCTGACTTTC. It encodes CASSFPHEVYSGANVLTF.

The V gene is TRBV7-8, the J gene TRBJ2-1, with 8 bases aligning to TRBD1. The CDR3 has 18 residues. V trimming: 4 bases; J trimming: 0 bases; junction bases outside the gene matches: 11. Germline CDR1 is SGHVS and CDR2 is FQNEAQ. This chain's CDR3 is CASSSRTGKISSYNEQFF. CDR3 nucleotide sequence: TGTGCCAGCAGCTCTCGGACAGGGAAAATCAGCTCCTACAATGAGCAGTTCTTC.

In regard to this clone: The germline gene is not matched at one end of the junction; a read error may be the cause. The chain recombines TRBV11-2 with TRBJ2-7, with no clear D. This CDR3 spans 13 amino acids. Germline values: CDR1 SGHAT, CDR2 FQNNGV. In DNA form, the CDR3 reads TGCGCCAGCAGCCCCGAACCGGAATACGAGCAGTACTTC. It is translated as CASSPEPEYEQYF. The full variable domain, in which reference TRBV11-2 and TRBJ2-7 provide the parts outside the CDR3, is EAGVAQSPRYKIIEKRQSVAFWCNPISGHATLYWYQQILGQGPKLLIQFQNNGVVDDSQLPKDRFSAERLKGVDSTLKIQPAKLEDSAVYLCASSPEPEYEQYFGPGTRLTVT.

The rearrangement links TRBV5-4 to TRBJ1-1, with a weak D call TRBD1 (6 bases). This CDR3 has 16 amino acids. Trimming took 4 bases from V and 4 from J, leaving 20 bases between them. Per germline, CDR1 SGHNT and CDR2 YYREEE (reference sequence). The CDR3 nucleotides read TGTGCCAGCAGCCAGCTGGGGGCGCTTGAGACCACTGAAGCTTTCTTT. Amino acid sequence: CASSQLGALETTEAFF.

The chain uses TRBV6-6 and TRBJ2-5, with 7 positions matching TRBD2. The germline V gene encodes CDR1 MNHNY and CDR2 SVGAGI (reference sequence). The CDR3 covers 15 residues. The V and J ends lost 2 bases and 2 bases, in that order; junction bases with no gene match: 5. CDR3 coding DNA: TGTGCCAGCAGTTACCCTCGGGGGGAGCAAGAGACCCAGTACTTC. Translated: CASSYPRGEQETQYF.

CDR3 coding DNA: TGTGCCAGCAGCGTAAAGGACGCTAACTATGGCTACACCTTC. It is translated as CASSVKDANYGYTF. The rearrangement links TRBV9 to TRBJ1-2, with D uncertain. The CDR3 spans 14 residues. Germline CDR1 is SGDLS and CDR2 is YYNGEE. The V end lost 1 base, the J end lost 0 bases, and 7 bases lay between the germline ends.

The rearrangement links TRBV28 to TRBJ2-2; possibly TRBD2 for D (6 bases). Germline V gives CDR1 MDHEN, CDR2 SYDVKM. The CDR3 length is 14 residues. Trimming cost V 3 bases and J 4 bases, with 9 bases left between them. The CDR3 DNA sequence: TGTGCCAGCAGTTTGAGCGGGCTCACCGGGGAGCTGTTTTTT. Protein sequence: CASSLSGLTGELFF.

V gene TRBV9 combines with J gene TRBJ1-5, with D unresolved. Germline CDR1 reads SGDLS; CDR2 reads YYNGEE. The CDR3 runs to 13 residues. V lost 0 bases to trimming and J lost 6 bases, with 7 bases between them. The CDR3 loop is CASSVALGQPQHF. The CDR3 DNA reads TGTGCCAGCAGCGTAGCCCTAGGTCAGCCCCAGCATTTT.

J is TRBJ2-1 and V is TRBV27, with TRBD2 matching over 8 bases. V gave up 3 bases and J gave up 9 bases; unmatched junction bases: 10. Germline V gene data show CDR1 as MNHEY and CDR2 as SMNVEV (reference sequence). The CDR3 runs to 15 residues. The CDR3 region is CASSFLPGLVTEQFF. DNA of the CDR3: TGTGCCAGCAGTTTCTTACCGGGACTAGTTACTGAGCAGTTCTTC.

This clone was recorded only once. The gene calls are TRBV11-2 and TRBJ2-1; D gene ambiguous. Per germline, CDR1 SGHAT and CDR2 FQNNGV. V lost 5 bases and J 0 bases, leaving 14 bases between the germline ends. This CDR3 contains 16 residues. The CDR3 is CASSTHSRSSYNEQFF. CDR3 DNA: TGTGCCAGCAGCACTCACTCAAGGAGCTCCTACAATGAGCAGTTCTTC.

This sequence joins TRBV27 and TRBJ2-3; D is unresolved. The CDR3 has 14 residues. Germline lookup yields CDR1 MNHEY and CDR2 SMNVEV (reference sequence). Trimming left V 1 base short and J 6 bases short, with 11 bases between. CDR3 region: CASSLLGLGDTQYF. CDR3 coding DNA: TGTGCCAGCAGTTTATTGGGGTTGGGGGATACGCAGTATTTT.

The chain couples TRBV7-7 to TRBJ2-7; 7 nucleotides align to TRBD1. In germline, CDR1 is SSHAT, CDR2 FNYEAQ (reference sequence). V was clipped by 5 bases and J by 3 bases; unmatched bases: 16. This CDR3 comprises 17 residues. The CDR3 region is CASSPSPLLGQRYEQYF. CDR3 in DNA: TGTGCCAGCAGCCCGTCTCCCCTCCTGGGACAGCGCTACGAGCAGTACTTC.

The chain couples TRBV2 to TRBJ1-1, with TRBD1 as a possible D gene (5 bases). Germline CDR1 reads SNHLY; CDR2 reads FYNNEI. CDR3 length: 16 residues. V was trimmed by 11 bases and J by 1 base, leaving 23 bases between them. The CDR3 DNA reads as TGTGCCCCTACGCGCTTGGGGGTAAGAGGGAACACTGAAGCTTTCTTT. It translates to CAPTRLGVRGNTEAFF.

V and J are TRBV2 and TRBJ1-2, with a weak D call TRBD1 (5 bases). The CDR3 runs 11 residues. V shed 8 bases and J shed 8 bases, with 12 bases lying between them. Germline CDR1 is SNHLY and CDR2 is FYNNEI. The CDR3 sequence is CASRQGGGYTF. In DNA, the CDR3 is TGTGCCAGCCGGCAGGGCGGAGGCTACACCTTC.

J is TRBJ2-5 and V is TRBV9; D may be TRBD1 (6 bases). With 4 bases removed from V and 2 bases from J, the gap between germline ends came to 18 bases. Germline values: CDR1 SGDLS, CDR2 YYNGEE. The CDR3 consists of 16 residues. CDR3 region: CASSPDQGLRQETQYF. The CDR3 nucleotides are TGTGCCAGCAGCCCAGACCAGGGGCTAAGGCAAGAGACCCAGTACTTC.

J is TRBJ2-7 and V is TRBV4-1, with D uncertain. Trimming removed 0 bases from V and 0 bases from J, with 12 bases in between. This CDR3 spans 16 amino acids. Germline CDR1 and CDR2: MGHRA and YSYEKL. The CDR3 sequence is CASSQEGLYSSYEQYF. The CDR3 nucleotides read TGCGCCAGCAGCCAAGAAGGGTTATACTCCTCCTACGAGCAGTACTTC.